One sample yielded the 28 T cell receptor beta chains listed below, sequenced in a study of CD8 T cells in ankylosing spondylitis (dated by TCRdb to the late 2010s). Receptor amplification or capture employed 5' RACE. The reads were generated on an Illumina HiSeq 2500. TCRdb reanalyzed the raw reads on its own, using fastp at Q25 for trimming and MiXCR for clone calling, and kept in-frame beta chains. Each entry merges the rows of one CDR3 protein and shows their most common DNA and genes. Within this sample are roughly 190,000 distinct CDR3 sequences, with about 13% of them counted one time only. Approximately 17% of the sample lies in the top ten. Sequences were obtained from blood, either unsorted or a sorted T cell fraction (not recorded which). Receptors originate from a male donor with ankylosing spondylitis or in good health (not recorded which).

This clonotype was seen many times. The V and J genes are TRBV18 and TRBJ2-7; 8 bases agree with TRBD1. The V gene end was trimmed by 2 bases and the J gene end by 1 base; junction bases not matched to a gene: 4. The CDR3 extends over 15 amino acids. Germline V CDR1 and CDR2: KGHSH, LQKENI. Here the CDR3 reads CASSPETGGSYEQYF. Written as DNA, the CDR3 is TGTGCCAGCTCACCAGAAACAGGGGGGTCCTACGAGCAGTACTTC.

This clonotype was detected a few times. The chain employs TRBV29-1 and TRBJ2-2; 8 positions agree with TRBD1. The V and J ends lost 4 bases and 3 bases, in that order; junction bases with no gene match: 10. There are 16 residues in the CDR3. Germline CDR1 is SQVTM and CDR2 is ANQGSEA. CDR3 amino acids: CSVGATGQGYTGELFF. CDR3 bases: TGCAGCGTTGGGGCCACCGGACAGGGCTACACCGGGGAGCTGTTTTTT.

The DNA of the CDR3 is TGTGCCAGCACGGGTGGGGGACCGACCTACGAGCAGTACTTC. Its translation is CASTGGGPTYEQYF. The genes are TRBV2 and TRBJ2-7; D possibly uses TRBD1 or TRBD2 (5 bases each). Germline V lookup: CDR1 SNHLY, CDR2 FYNNEI. The CDR3 contains 14 residues. V lost 7 bases to trimming and J lost 2 bases, with 15 bases between them.

The V call is TRBV20-1, the J call TRBJ1-1, with TRBD1 matching over 7 bases. Germline V lookup: CDR1 DFQATT, CDR2 SNEGSKA (reference sequence). This CDR3 contains 15 residues. J was trimmed by 6 bases and V by 2 bases; bases with no gene match: 12. The CDR3 DNA sequence: TGCAGTGCTAGATCCGGGACAGCGACCATCTCTGAAGCTTTCTTT. It specifies CSARSGTATISEAFF.

The V gene is TRBV20-1, the J gene TRBJ2-7; 8 nucleotides match TRBD1. The CDR3 consists of 14 residues. From germline, CDR1 is DFQATT and CDR2 SNEGSKA (reference sequence). J gave up 0 bases and V 6 bases, and 7 bases lay outside the gene matches. The CDR3 region is CSAHPGQASYEQYF. CDR3 sequence (DNA): TGCAGTGCACATCCGGGACAGGCCTCCTACGAGCAGTACTTC.

This chain joins TRBV6-1 and TRBJ2-2; 8 bases agree with TRBD1. The length of the CDR3 is 17 residues. Per the germline V gene, CDR1 is MNHNS and CDR2 is SASEGT. V trimming: 6 bases; J trimming: 3 bases; junction bases outside the gene matches: 12. The CDR3 is CASSVLRQGMDTGELFF. In nucleotides, the CDR3 is TGTGCCAGCAGCGTTCTTAGACAGGGGATGGACACCGGGGAGCTGTTTTTT.

In the case of this clonotype: A much larger clone is a single base away; this may be a read error. The J gene is TRBJ1-1, the V gene TRBV12-3 or TRBV12-4; D might be TRBD1 (5 bases). This CDR3 is 14 amino acids long. The CDR3 spells CTSSFLGGDTEAFF. As DNA, the CDR3 is TGTACCAGCAGTTTCTTGGGGGGTGACACTGAAGCTTTCTTT.

This clonotype showed up many times. The V call is TRBV20-1, the J call TRBJ2-2; D possibly corresponds to TRBD1 (6 bases). The ends were cut back, 5 bases at V and 5 bases at J, with 15 bases in the middle. The CDR3 has 14 residues. Germline-derived CDR1 and CDR2 are DFQATT and SNEGSKA (reference sequence). The CDR3 region is CSAADRSKTGELFF. For the CDR3, the DNA is TGCAGTGCTGCCGACAGGAGTAAGACCGGGGAGCTGTTTTTT.

The V call is TRBV20-1, the J call TRBJ1-6; D not certain. This CDR3 comprises 10 residues. Germline values: CDR1 DFQATT, CDR2 SNEGSKA (reference sequence). The CDR3 DNA is TGCAGCCAATGGGGTTCACCCCTCCACTTT. Translated: CSQWGSPLHF.

Only a few counts were recorded for this clonotype. The chain has TRBV7-9 and TRBJ2-1; D is undetermined. The CDR3 has 14 residues. The germline V gene encodes CDR1 SEHNR and CDR2 FQNEAQ (reference sequence). The V and J ends lost 1 base and 7 bases respectively, with 11 bases between them. The DNA of the CDR3 is TGTGCCAGCAGCTTAGTTGTCGCGCTAAATGAGCAGTTCTTC. It encodes CASSLVVALNEQFF.

This clonotype was recorded at least ten times. The genes are TRBV11-2 and TRBJ2-7, with no clear D. V lost 4 bases to trimming and J lost 3 bases, with 10 bases between them. This CDR3 has 13 residues. In germline, CDR1 is SGHAT, CDR2 FQNNGV. The CDR3 spells CASSSRHDYEQYF. Here the CDR3 DNA reads TGTGCCAGCAGCTCCCGACATGACTACGAGCAGTACTTC. The complete variable domain, with remaining parts taken from reference TRBV11-2 and TRBJ2-7, reads EAGVAQSPRYKIIEKRQSVAFWCNPISGHATLYWYQQILGQGPKLLIQFQNNGVVDDSQLPKDRFSAERLKGVDSTLKIQPAKLEDSAVYLCASSSRHDYEQYFGPGTRLTVT.

In this sample, this clonotype turned up a few times. The chain employs TRBV28 and TRBJ2-3; 7 positions match TRBD1. Losses at the gene ends were 5 bases for V and 2 bases for J; bases not matched to a gene: 10. Germline V gene data show CDR1 as MDHEN and CDR2 as SYDVKM. The CDR3 extends over 16 amino acids. The CDR3: CASSPPDRSFTDTQYF. CDR3 in DNA: TGTGCCAGCAGTCCTCCGGACAGGTCCTTCACAGATACGCAGTATTTT.

This clonotype was counted a few times. One end of the junction does not line up with germline, which may come from a read error. J is TRBJ2-1 and V is TRBV7-6; unclear D gene. Germline assignment: CDR1 SGHVS and CDR2 FNYEAQ. The CDR3 spans 13 residues. The CDR3 DNA reads as TGTGCCAGCAGCTCAGACTCCTTCAATGAGCAGTTCTTC. This encodes CASSSDSFNEQFF. Filled out from reference TRBV7-6 and TRBJ2-1, the complete variable domain reads GAGVSQSPRYKVTKRGQDVALRCDPISGHVSLYWYRQALGQGPEFLTYFNYEAQQDKSGLPNDRFSAERPEGSISTLTIQRTEQRDSAMYRCASSSDSFNEQFFGPGTRLTVL.

In this sample, this clonotype turned up a few times. This rearrangement joins TRBV6-5 to TRBJ1-6; D might be TRBD1 (5 bases). The V end was cut by 2 bases, the J end by 10 bases, with 12 bases between. This CDR3 comprises 14 residues. Germline loops: CDR1 MNHEY, CDR2 SVGAGI. CDR3 in amino acids: CASSYRQGGSPLHF. The CDR3 DNA reads as TGTGCCAGCAGTTACAGGCAGGGTGGGTCACCCCTCCACTTT.

This chain uses TRBV11-2 with TRBJ2-1; D tentatively reads TRBD1 or TRBD2 (5 bases each). The V end was cut by 0 bases, the J end by 0 bases, with 18 bases between. The CDR3 extends over 19 amino acids. Germline V gene lookup returns CDR1 SGHAT and CDR2 FQNNGV. CDR3 protein: CASSLDLFGTSSSYNEQFF. The DNA for the CDR3 is TGTGCCAGCAGCTTAGATCTCTTCGGGACCTCAAGCTCCTACAATGAGCAGTTCTTC.

This clonotype was seen at least ten times. The CDR3 loop reads CASSFSADIEQYF. CDR3 nucleotides: TGTGCCAGCAGTTTTAGCGCGGACATCGAGCAGTACTTC. The chain links TRBV27 to TRBJ2-7, with D perhaps given as TRBD1 or TRBD2 (5 bases each). Germline CDR1 MNHEY, CDR2 SMNVEV (reference sequence). V was pared by 3 bases and J by 6 bases, with 12 bases between. This CDR3 region has 13 residues.

This clonotype was found a few times. V usage is TRBV6-4 and J usage is TRBJ1-3, with a possible D match to TRBD1 (6 bases). Germline V gives CDR1 MRHNA, CDR2 SNTAGT. The V gene lost 11 bases and the J gene lost 1 base, with 9 bases spanning the gap. This CDR3 contains 12 residues. CDR3 DNA sequence: TGTGCCGGTGGGACATCTGGAAACACCATATATTTT. This sequence encodes CAGGTSGNTIYF.

A few counts support this clonotype. This rearrangement joins TRBV13 to TRBJ2-2; D ambiguous. CDR1 PRHDT and CDR2 FYEKMQ come from the germline V gene (reference sequence). The CDR3 length is 13 residues. Trimming took off 5 bases at V and 7 bases at J, with 11 bases between the two ends. The CDR3 spells CASSLEKGGELFF. DNA for the CDR3: TGTGCCAGCAGCCTCGAGAAGGGCGGGGAGCTGTTTTTT.

This clonotype was detected a few times. The chain joins TRBV5-6 to TRBJ2-7; TRBD2 matches 10 bases. Germline V lookup: CDR1 SGHDT, CDR2 YYEEEE. V gave up 0 bases and J gave up 0 bases; unmatched junction bases: 3. This CDR3 is built from 16 residues. This CDR3 is CASSLESGGVSYEQYF. CDR3 coding DNA: TGTGCCAGCAGCTTGGAGAGCGGGGGGGTCTCCTACGAGCAGTACTTC.

V is TRBV6-1 and J is TRBJ1-5, with 9 bases that match TRBD1. Per germline, CDR1 MNHNS and CDR2 SASEGT. Trimming took 5 bases from V and 4 from J; bases not matched to a gene: 3. This CDR3 has 14 amino acids. This chain's CDR3 is CASSLDRGNQPQHF. The CDR3 coding sequence is TGTGCCAGCAGTCTAGACAGGGGGAATCAGCCCCAGCATTTT.

This clonotype was recorded many times. The genes are TRBV18 and TRBJ2-5, with D perhaps TRBD1 or TRBD2 (5 bases each). The CDR3 runs to 14 residues. CDR1 and CDR2 (germline): KGHSH, LQKENI. V lost 3 bases and J 5 bases, leaving 13 bases between the germline ends. CDR3 sequence (DNA): TGTGCCAGCTCACCCTGGGGGTCCTCGGAGACCCAGTACTTC. Encoded protein: CASSPWGSSETQYF.

The chain recombines TRBV14 with TRBJ2-1; 9 bases are a match to TRBD2. The germline gives CDR1 SGHDN, CDR2 FVKESK. The J segment lost 8 bases and the V segment lost 1 base, leaving 0 bases of the junction unmatched. The CDR3 covers 13 residues. The CDR3: CASSQGGGDEQFF. Here the CDR3 DNA reads TGTGCCAGCAGCCAAGGCGGGGGGGATGAGCAGTTCTTC.

The CDR3 spells CSAMDRVSYNEQFF. The CDR3 coding sequence is TGCAGTGCAATGGACAGGGTGTCCTACAATGAGCAGTTCTTC. The rearrangement uses TRBV20-1 and TRBJ2-1; TRBD1 aligns across 8 bases. Germline CDR1 reads DFQATT; CDR2 reads SNEGSKA (reference sequence). The CDR3 covers 14 residues. The junction had 5 bases not matched to a gene; V was cut back by 6 bases and J by 1 base.

In the case of this clonotype: The junction departs from germline at one end; a sequencing error may be responsible. The chain combines TRBV6-5 with TRBJ1-2; 7 positions agree with TRBD1. The length of the CDR3 is 15 residues. Germline V lookup: CDR1 MNHEY, CDR2 SVGAGI. The CDR3: CASSYVEGANYGYTF. The CDR3 nucleotides read TGTGCCAGCAGTTACGTGGAGGGGGCTAATTATGGCTACACCTTC.

There are many counts of this clonotype. The chain recombines TRBV5-6 with TRBJ2-7; D gene uncertain. The CDR3 covers 12 residues. Trimming pared 4 bases from V and 4 bases from J, leaving 9 bases between. The germline V gene encodes CDR1 SGHDT and CDR2 YYEEEE. The chain's CDR3 is CASSLTLYEQYF. In nucleotides, the CDR3 is TGTGCCAGCAGCCTCACCCTTTACGAGCAGTACTTC.

This clonotype has a count of ten or more. The V call is TRBV6-5, the J call TRBJ1-1; D unresolved. This CDR3 region has 12 residues. Germline CDR1 is MNHEY and CDR2 is SVGAGI. Trimming left V 6 bases short and J 4 bases short, with 9 bases between. This chain's CDR3 is CASSSGSTEAFF. CDR3 nucleotides: TGTGCCAGCAGCTCCGGTAGCACTGAAGCTTTCTTT.

This chain links TRBV29-1 with TRBJ2-7, with 10 nucleotides matching TRBD1. Germline V gives CDR1 SQVTM, CDR2 ANQGSEA. This CDR3 contains 13 residues. V was clipped by 5 bases and J by 4 bases; unmatched bases: 5. CDR3 in amino acids: CSVRRGQGYEQYF. CDR3 sequence (DNA): TGCAGCGTTCGTCGGGGACAGGGGTACGAGCAGTACTTC.

In this sample, this clonotype turned up a few times. The chain couples TRBV6-1 to TRBJ2-7, with D possibly matching TRBD1 (6 bases). CDR3 size: 16 residues. The germline gives CDR1 MNHNS, CDR2 SASEGT. V shed 5 bases and J shed 5 bases, with 22 bases lying between them. The CDR3 DNA sequence: TGTGCCAGCAGTCCACATTGGAGTGGGGGCTGGGACGAGCAGTACTTC. It is translated as CASSPHWSGGWDEQYF.